The text below deals with one TCR beta chain. The data stem from a study of cytomegalovirus exposure and HLA in healthy donors. Study summary: From HLA-typed donors, an early data release held roughly 89 million unique TCRs.

The CDR3 is 15 residues long. With 6 bases clipped from V and 4 bases from J, the junction kept 8 bases outside the gene matches. CDR1 and CDR2 (germline): SNHLY, FYNNEI. PCR employed 60 Vbeta and 13 Jbeta primers. Repertoires were generated with immunoSEQ multiplex PCR, while TCRdb's copy carries only in-frame clones and drops some. The repertoire holds roughly 88,000 clones, with 69% as singletons. When sampled, the donors appeared nominally healthy, though they likely had unrecorded immune exposures. Sequenced: PBMCs. V gene TRBV2 combines with J gene TRBJ1-3, with 8 bases fitting TRBD1. The receptor was derived from a man over 45 in good health and CMV-seronegative. In DNA, the CDR3 is TGTGCCAGCAGCGCCACCCGGGACAGGGGAAACACCATATATTTT. This gives the protein CASSATRDRGNTIYF. Together with reference TRBV2 and TRBJ1-3, the CDR3 gives the full variable domain: EPEVTQTPSHQVTQMGQEVILRCVPISNHLYFYWYRQILGQKVEFLVSFYNNEISEKSEIFDDQFSVERPDGSNFTLKIRSTKLEDSAMYFCASSATRDRGNTIYFGEGSWLTVV.